One sample yielded the 31 T cell receptor beta chains listed below, sequenced in a study of beta chain features in type 1 diabetes (dated by TCRdb to the late 2010s). Study-wide findings and limitations: Type 1 diabetes patients showed a moderate but significant shortening of TCRB CDR3 length in all four CD4+ subsets.

The antigens for these receptors are not known. Receptor libraries were prepared by the immunoSEQ multiplex PCR assay. All of the isolated RNA was reverse transcribed with the High Capacity cDNA Reverse Transcription Kit, so expressed TCRB transcripts were sequenced. TCRdb limited this immuneACCESS table to in-frame rearrangements with V and J called. A share of clones is missing; checked studies link under half to unresolved V genes, and the rest is unexplained. The sample table lists 95,000 to 150,000 clones, around 17% of them with a count of one. Clones ranked in the top ten supply under 2.5% of the sample. The sample comprised central memory CD4+ T cells from blood. These receptor sequences come from a man aged 25 to 45 with type 1 diabetes.

CDR3 residues: CASSYSGTGSYEQYF. In nucleotides, the CDR3 is TGTGCCAGCAGTTACTCAGGGACAGGCTCCTACGAGCAGTACTTC. V is TRBV6-5 and J is TRBJ2-7; TRBD1 matches at 8 bases. The CDR3 is 15 amino acids. The V gene's germline CDR1 is MNHEY and CDR2 SVGAGI. J lost 0 bases, V lost 0 bases, and 1 base had no gene match.

In its sample, this clone was seen a few times. The rearrangement uses TRBV18 and TRBJ2-3; the D gene is possibly TRBD1 (5 bases). Trimming stripped 3 bases from V and 5 bases from J, with 6 bases between. The CDR3 sequence is 12 residues long. The germline gives CDR1 KGHSH, CDR2 LQKENI. For the CDR3, the DNA is TGTGCCAGCTCACCCGACAGAGATACGCAGTATTTT. Protein product: CASSPDRDTQYF.

This clone came up a few times. CDR3: CSVGLAAYNEQFF. The CDR3 DNA reads as TGCAGCGTTGGACTAGCGGCCTACAATGAGCAGTTCTTC. The genes are TRBV29-1 and TRBJ2-1, with 9 bases identical to TRBD2. The CDR3 is 13 residues long. Germline lookup yields CDR1 SQVTM and CDR2 ANQGSEA. V was clipped by 4 bases and J by 2 bases; unmatched bases: 0.

The sample holds a few counts of this clone. The chain carries TRBV6-6 and TRBJ2-5, with TRBD2 identical over 7 bases. Per the germline V gene, CDR1 is MNHNY and CDR2 is SVGAGI (reference sequence). The CDR3 is 14 residues long. The V and J ends lost 6 bases and 2 bases, in that order; junction bases with no gene match: 6. The CDR3 coding sequence is TGTGCCAGCAGGAGCGGGGCTCTACAAGAGACCCAGTACTTC. Protein product: CASRSGALQETQYF.

A few counts support this clone. V is TRBV25-1 and J is TRBJ2-1; the D is unclear. The ends were cut back, 3 bases at V and 10 bases at J, with 22 bases in the middle. Germline CDR1 MGHDK, CDR2 SYGVNS. The CDR3 is 16 residues long. The CDR3 sequence is CASSDSTTGRLGEQFF. DNA of the CDR3: TGTGCCAGCAGTGATTCCACGACTGGCCGACTTGGGGAGCAGTTCTTC.

This clone was detected a few times. V usage is TRBV7-9 and J usage is TRBJ2-1, with D hard to call. The CDR3 loop spans 13 amino acids. Germline assignment: CDR1 SEHNR and CDR2 FQNEAQ (reference sequence). Deletions cut 3 bases from V and 2 bases from J, with 5 bases between. The CDR3 bases are TGTGCCAGCAGCTTTGCAGCCTACAATGAGCAGTTCTTC. Translated: CASSFAAYNEQFF.

This clone has more than one count but fewer than ten. The chain joins TRBV2 to TRBJ1-2; D is unresolved. CDR1 and CDR2 from the germline V gene are SNHLY and FYNNEI. Between the trimmed V and J ends, which lost 6 bases and 7 bases, there was a span of 12 bases. The CDR3 is 12 residues long. The CDR3 loop reads CASRPGESGYTF. The CDR3 DNA sequence: TGTGCCAGCAGACCGGGAGAGAGTGGCTACACCTTC. Supplemented by reference TRBV2 and TRBJ1-2, the full variable domain reads EPEVTQTPSHQVTQMGQEVILRCVPISNHLYFYWYRQILGQKVEFLVSFYNNEISEKSEIFDDQFSVERPDGSNFTLKIRSTKLEDSAMYFCASRPGESGYTFGSGTRLTVV.

V and J are TRBV19 and TRBJ1-5; 8 bases align to TRBD1. CDR1 and CDR2 (germline): LNHDA, SQIVND (reference sequence). The CDR3 runs to 14 residues. The V segment lost 5 bases and the J segment 7 bases; nucleotides outside the gene matches: 7. This CDR3 reads CASSADREGQPQHF. CDR3 coding DNA: TGTGCCAGTAGTGCGGACAGGGAAGGCCAGCCCCAGCATTTT.

This clone turned up a few times. V and J are TRBV23-1 and TRBJ2-7, with 8 bases aligning to TRBD1. TRBV23-1 is placed among ORFs of uncertain function. V shed 4 bases and J 5 bases; nucleotides not matched to a gene: 13. This CDR3 has 16 residues. CDR3 loop: CASSRIGGQGSHEQYF. CDR3 coding DNA: TGCGCCAGCAGTCGCATCGGAGGACAGGGAAGCCACGAGCAGTACTTC.

In this sample, this clone turned up many times. The chain joins TRBV27 to TRBJ2-3; D may be TRBD2 (5 bases). V was cut by 6 bases and J by 5 bases, with 9 bases left in between. Looked up from germline, CDR1 is MNHEY and CDR2 is SMNVEV (reference sequence). The length of the CDR3 is 12 residues. DNA for the CDR3: TGTGCCAGCAGGCCACTAGGAGATACGCAGTATTTT. This sequence encodes CASRPLGDTQYF.

This clone came up many times. This chain uses TRBV7-9 with TRBJ1-2, with TRBD1 matching 7 bases. V lost 3 bases to trimming and J lost 4 bases; unmatched junction nucleotides: 5. CDR3 size: 14 residues. Germline assignment: CDR1 SEHNR and CDR2 FQNEAQ (reference sequence). This chain's CDR3 is CASSLTGNTYGYTF. The CDR3 nucleotides read TGTGCCAGCAGCTTGACAGGGAACACCTATGGCTACACCTTC. Filled out from reference TRBV7-9 and TRBJ1-2, the complete variable domain reads DTGVSQNPRHKITKRGQNVTFRCDPISEHNRLYWYRQTLGQGPEFLTYFQNEAQLEKSRLLSDRFSAERPKGSFSTLEIQRTEQGDSAMYLCASSLTGNTYGYTFGSGTRLTVV.

The rearrangement uses TRBV11-1 and TRBJ2-3; D might be TRBD2 (6 bases). Germline lookup yields CDR1 SGHAT and CDR2 FQDESV (reference sequence). The CDR3 covers 15 residues. Trimming cost V 2 bases and J 2 bases, with 11 bases left between them. The CDR3: CASSLSSGVTDTQYF. CDR3 in DNA: TGTGCCAGCAGCTTATCCTCGGGGGTCACAGATACGCAGTATTTT.

In this sample, this clone turned up a few times. The chain uses TRBV7-2 and TRBJ2-2; D is perhaps TRBD1 (5 bases). Germline loops: CDR1 SGHTA, CDR2 FQGNSA. The V end was cut by 2 bases, the J end by 1 base, with 8 bases between. The CDR3 is 15 amino acids. This CDR3 reads CASSLQGLNTGELFF. CDR3 nucleotides: TGTGCCAGCAGCTTACAGGGATTGAACACCGGGGAGCTGTTTTTT.

This clone was seen only once. The CDR3, as DNA: TGCGCCAGCAGCCAAGTAGCAGGGTCCGGAAACACCATATATTTT. Its translation is CASSQVAGSGNTIYF. The chain couples TRBV4-3 to TRBJ1-3; maybe TRBD1 (5 bases). Germline V gives CDR1 LGHNA, CDR2 YSLEER. Between the trimmed V and J ends, which lost 1 base and 4 bases, there was a span of 11 bases. This CDR3 has 15 amino acids.

This clone was detected a few times. The genes are TRBV7-2 and TRBJ2-1; D unresolved. Deletions cut 1 base from V and 5 bases from J, with 6 bases between. The CDR3 runs to 13 residues. Germline lookup yields CDR1 SGHTA and CDR2 FQGNSA. CDR3 in DNA: TGTGCCAGCAGCTTAGATCGAGACAATGAGCAGTTCTTC. This codes for CASSLDRDNEQFF.

The chain joins TRBV11-2 to TRBJ2-2; TRBD2 might be the D (6 bases). Germline V gene sequence: CDR1 SGHAT, CDR2 FQNNGV. Trimming removed 3 bases from V and 3 bases from J, with 8 bases in between. The CDR3 totals 14 residues. The CDR3 spells CASSFTGDTGELFF. CDR3 nucleotides: TGTGCCAGCAGCTTTACGGGGGACACCGGGGAGCTGTTTTTT.

The rearrangement uses TRBV10-3 and TRBJ2-7; D gene unclear. The CDR3 is 12 residues long. Germline V gene sequence: CDR1 ENHRY, CDR2 SYGVKD. Trimming left V 8 bases short and J 0 bases short, with 8 bases between. The DNA of the CDR3 is TGTGCCATCGCGGAATACTCCTACGAGCAGTACTTC. Amino acids: CAIAEYSYEQYF.

As concerns this clone: Compared with germline, one end of the junction differs, possibly owing to a read error. This sample also contains other DNA sequences that code for the same CDR3. The CDR3 coding sequence is TGTGCTAGCAGTCTCGACTGGACAGATACGCAGTATTTT. As protein: CASSLDWTDTQYF. The gene calls are TRBV7-7 and TRBJ2-3, with no clear D. CDR1 SSHAT and CDR2 FNYEAQ come from the germline V gene (reference sequence). This CDR3 is built from 13 residues.

This clone has just a few counts. The J gene is TRBJ2-7, the V gene TRBV9; either TRBD1 or TRBD2 may fit D (5 bases each). Trimming took off 2 bases at V and 3 bases at J, with 12 bases between the two ends. The CDR3 is made up of 14 amino acids. Looked up from germline, CDR1 is SGDLS and CDR2 is YYNGEE. Here the CDR3 reads CASSVEGKGYEQYF. CDR3 nucleotide sequence: TGTGCCAGCAGCGTCGAGGGGAAAGGCTACGAGCAGTACTTC.

In this sample, this clone turned up many times. This chain joins TRBV2 and TRBJ2-7, with a weak D call TRBD1 (5 bases). The CDR3 extends over 13 amino acids. Trimming removed 1 base from V and 3 bases from J, with 7 bases in between. Germline V gene lookup returns CDR1 SNHLY and CDR2 FYNNEI. The CDR3 sequence is CASSEGQLYEQYF. The CDR3 region has the DNA TGTGCCAGCAGTGAAGGACAGCTCTACGAGCAGTACTTC.

V and J are TRBV7-8 and TRBJ1-1, with D hard to call. The V end lost 8 bases, the J end lost 7 bases, and 20 bases lay between the germline ends. This CDR3 region has 14 residues. Germline CDR1 and CDR2: SGHVS and FQNEAQ. The CDR3 DNA reads as TGTGCCAGCCCTAGAGGCGAGGAGGAGGGTGAAGCTTTCTTT. This gives the protein CASPRGEEEGEAFF.

This clone was observed at least ten times. The rearrangement joins TRBV28 to TRBJ2-7; D is perhaps TRBD1 or TRBD2 (5 bases each). The CDR3 is 12 residues long. The germline V gene has CDR1 MDHEN and CDR2 SYDVKM. Trimming removed 11 bases at V and 7 bases at J, with 18 bases between. CDR3 amino acids: CAEGRRDSEQYF. Written as DNA, the CDR3 is TGTGCCGAGGGGCGACGGGATTCGGAGCAGTACTTC.

With respect to this clone: With a much larger clone just one base away, this may be a read error. This sequence joins TRBV5-1 and TRBJ1-6, with 11 bases lining up with TRBD1. V trimming: 0 bases; J trimming: 11 bases; junction bases outside the gene matches: 1. Germline CDR1 is SGHRS and CDR2 is YFSETQ. The CDR3 length is 14 residues. The CDR3 loop is CASSLGDRGAPLHF. The CDR3 DNA reads TGCGCCAGCAGCTTGGGGGACAGGGGGGCACCCCTCCACTTT.

The chain links TRBV5-4 to TRBJ2-3, with D possibly TRBD2 on 5 matching bases. Trimming took off 0 bases at V and 5 bases at J, with 7 bases between the two ends. The CDR3 contains 13 residues. Germline values: CDR1 SGHNT, CDR2 YYREEE (reference sequence). Here the CDR3 reads CASSLAEGDTQYF. CDR3 bases: TGTGCCAGCAGCTTGGCCGAGGGAGATACGCAGTATTTT.

The CDR3 sequence: CSVAAGQFGELFF. The CDR3 DNA follows: TGCAGCGTTGCCGCCGGACAGTTCGGGGAGCTGTTTTTT. This chain joins TRBV29-1 and TRBJ2-2; D possibly corresponds to TRBD1 (6 bases). This CDR3 has 13 amino acids. Germline assignment: CDR1 SQVTM and CDR2 ANQGSEA. The ends were cut back, 4 bases at V and 7 bases at J, with 13 bases in the middle.

The table lists this clone with many counts. The rearrangement joins TRBV7-2 to TRBJ2-3, with D hard to call. The germline V and J ends were trimmed by 5 bases and 1 base, with 4 bases remaining between them. Germline assignment: CDR1 SGHTA and CDR2 FQGNSA. This CDR3 spans 12 amino acids. CDR3 in DNA: TGTGCCAGCAGCACGCGCACAGATACGCAGTATTTT. The encoded protein is CASSTRTDTQYF.

This clone turned up a few times. This sequence joins TRBV20-1 and TRBJ2-3, with D hard to call. V lost 0 bases, J lost 7 bases, and 5 bases lay in between. The CDR3 totals 11 residues. In germline, CDR1 is DFQATT, CDR2 SNEGSKA (reference sequence). CDR3 in DNA: TGCAGTGCTAGAGATCAAAATACGCAGTATTTT. The encoded protein is CSARDQNTQYF.

This clone occurred a few times. The rearrangement joins TRBV27 to TRBJ2-7, with D unclear. The CDR3 is made up of 13 amino acids. V lost 5 bases to trimming and J lost 5 bases, with 13 bases between them. Looked up from germline, CDR1 is MNHEY and CDR2 is SMNVEV (reference sequence). The CDR3 coding sequence is TGTGCCAGCAGTAGGGCAGGAATTAACGAGCAGTACTTC. As protein: CASSRAGINEQYF.

This clone was seen only a few times. The chain recombines TRBV7-2 with TRBJ2-7, with a possible D match to TRBD1 (5 bases). V dropped 2 bases and J dropped 5 bases, with 22 bases sitting between them. Looked up from germline, CDR1 is SGHTA and CDR2 is FQGNSA. The CDR3 is 17 residues long. In nucleotides, the CDR3 is TGTGCCAGCAGCTTAAGGGATGTAAGGGGTGCTGGGGACGAGCAGTACTTC. It translates to CASSLRDVRGAGDEQYF.

The rearrangement joins TRBV30 to TRBJ2-7; D may be TRBD1 (6 bases). This CDR3 spans 13 amino acids. The germline V gene has CDR1 GTSNPN and CDR2 SVGIG (reference sequence). V was trimmed by 1 base and J by 6 bases, leaving 13 bases between them. CDR3 amino acids: CAWSDTGFGEQYF. The CDR3 DNA follows: TGTGCCTGGAGTGACACAGGGTTTGGCGAGCAGTACTTC.

The chain couples TRBV5-1 to TRBJ1-4, with 8 bases identical to TRBD1. Germline V gene lookup returns CDR1 SGHRS and CDR2 YFSETQ. This CDR3 is built from 14 residues. Losses at the gene ends were 0 bases for V and 8 bases for J; bases not matched to a gene: 3. Here the CDR3 DNA reads TGCGCCAGCAGCTTGGCCGGACAGGGCGAAAAACTGTTTTTT. It encodes CASSLAGQGEKLFF.